This record concerns one TCR beta chain sequence. The V end lost 3 bases, the J end lost 2 bases, and 24 bases lay between the germline ends. Germline V gene data show CDR1 as MNHNS and CDR2 as SASEGT. The CDR3 is 19 amino acids. This sample was included in a study of control samples from healthy donors and cancer patients. Generated by immunoSEQ multiplex PCR, the TCRdb table keeps only in-frame clones and is missing some. The table records fewer than 200,000 clones, around 87% of them present only once. Sequencing input: blood. The V and J genes are TRBV6-1 and TRBJ2-3; D gene unclear. The TCR sequence derives from a woman aged 45-60 years in good health. CDR3 loop: CASSEFGRSTPSNTDTQYF. CDR3 bases: TGTGCCAGCAGTGAGTTCGGCAGGTCCACGCCCTCCAACACAGATACGCAGTATTTT.